The clone carrying this T cell receptor (beta chain) was counted only a few times. TCRdb analysed the PCR reads with MiXCR anew, one entry per CDR3 protein. The sample contains just under 20,000 distinct CDR3 sequences, 35% to 50% of which appear only once. The CDR3 extends over 14 amino acids. The trim removed 2 bases at V and 4 bases at J, leaving 3 bases unmatched. The V gene's germline CDR1 is SGHTA and CDR2 FQGNSA. This entry belongs to a study of tumor-infiltrating lymphocytes in oesophageal squamous cell carcinoma. The genes are TRBV7-2 and TRBJ2-7; 9 nucleotides match TRBD2. Sequenced sample: normal esophageal tissue next to the tumor. This TCR came from a male donor with esophageal squamous cell carcinoma. The CDR3 loop is CASSLLREGYEQYF. The CDR3 nucleotides read TGTGCCAGCAGCTTATTGCGGGAGGGGTACGAGCAGTACTTC.